A single sample is the source of the 10 T cell receptor beta chains below, sequenced in a study of cytomegalovirus exposure and HLA in healthy donors. The PCR was carried out with 60 Vbeta primers and 13 Jbeta primers. Assay used: immunoSEQ multiplex PCR; TCRdb lists only in-frame clones, some missing. The table includes over 85,000 clones, under 85% detected once. The sequenced sample consisted of PBMCs. The receptors derive from a man aged 30-40 years in good health and CMV-seropositive.

The chain is built from TRBV7-2 and TRBJ2-7; 10 nucleotides match TRBD2. From germline, CDR1 is SGHTA and CDR2 FQGNSA. The V and J ends lost 2 bases and 2 bases, in that order; junction bases with no gene match: 3. CDR3 length equals 15 residues. This CDR3 is CASSLTSGETYEQYF. CDR3 nucleotides: TGTGCCAGCAGCTTAACTAGCGGGGAAACCTACGAGCAGTACTTC.

J is TRBJ2-1 and V is TRBV12-5, with no clear D. Trimming cost V 2 bases and J 7 bases, with 6 bases left between them. The CDR3 has 12 amino acids. The germline CDR1 and CDR2 sequences are LGHNT and FRNRAP. The CDR3: CASGLPGNEQFF. For the CDR3, the DNA is TGTGCTAGTGGTTTGCCCGGGAATGAGCAGTTCTTC.

The genes are TRBV5-4 and TRBJ1-2, with 8 positions matching TRBD1. The CDR3 is 14 residues long. Germline values: CDR1 SGHNT, CDR2 YYREEE (reference sequence). V was pared by 3 bases and J by 7 bases, with 8 bases of the junction left unmatched. The DNA of the CDR3 is TGTGCCAGCAGCTCATCAGGGGGCACCACTGGCTACACCTTC. It specifies CASSSSGGTTGYTF.

The rearrangement joins TRBV7-9 to TRBJ2-4; 10 positions agree with TRBD1. The CDR3 runs 16 residues. CDR1 and CDR2 (germline): SEHNR, FQNEAQ (reference sequence). The J segment lost 1 base and the V segment lost 5 bases, leaving 5 bases of the junction unmatched. The CDR3 region is CASSLDRGRAKNIQYF. CDR3 in DNA: TGTGCCAGCAGCCTGGACAGGGGGAGGGCCAAAAACATTCAGTACTTC.

This chain's CDR3 is CASSLTREHLYNEQFF. For the CDR3, the DNA is TGTGCCAGCAGTTTAACAAGGGAGCACCTCTACAATGAGCAGTTCTTC. This chain connects TRBV27 to TRBJ2-1; D is possibly TRBD2 (5 bases). Germline-derived CDR1 and CDR2 are MNHEY and SMNVEV (reference sequence). The CDR3 consists of 16 residues. The ends were cut back, 2 bases at V and 3 bases at J, with 14 bases in the middle.

The chain joins TRBV9 to TRBJ2-1, with 8 bases that match TRBD2. Germline lookup yields CDR1 SGDLS and CDR2 YYNGEE. The CDR3 is made up of 15 amino acids. The V segment lost 0 bases and the J segment 8 bases; nucleotides outside the gene matches: 7. The CDR3: CASSVVRGGGDEQFF. The CDR3 DNA reads as TGTGCCAGCAGCGTAGTTCGGGGGGGCGGCGATGAGCAGTTCTTC.

This chain connects TRBV5-8 to TRBJ2-3; possibly TRBD2 for D (5 bases). CDR3 length: 16 residues. Germline V CDR1 and CDR2: SGHTS, YDEGEE. The ends were cut back, 4 bases at V and 0 bases at J, with 15 bases in the middle. CDR3 sequence: CASSPRQEVSTDTQYF. The DNA of the CDR3 is TGTGCCAGCAGCCCGCGGCAGGAGGTTAGCACAGATACGCAGTATTTT.

This chain joins TRBV6-1 and TRBJ1-1; D gene unclear. V dropped 7 bases and J dropped 0 bases, with 6 bases sitting between them. CDR1 is MNHNS, CDR2 SASEGT, per germline. The CDR3 is made up of 12 amino acids. The CDR3 is CASNFMNTEAFF. The CDR3 DNA reads TGTGCCAGCAATTTCATGAACACTGAAGCTTTCTTT.

The chain combines TRBV7-9 with TRBJ1-6; TRBD1 matches 8 bases. CDR1 SEHNR and CDR2 FQNEAQ come from the germline V gene (reference sequence). The CDR3 runs to 14 residues. J lost 10 bases, V lost 5 bases, and 7 bases had no gene match. This CDR3 is CASSTGQVESPLHF. The CDR3 DNA is TGTGCCAGCAGCACGGGACAGGTCGAATCACCCCTCCACTTT. Looking up the rest from reference TRBV7-9 and TRBJ1-6 gives the full variable domain: DTGVSQNPRHKITKRGQNVTFRCDPISEHNRLYWYRQTLGQGPEFLTYFQNEAQLEKSRLLSDRFSAERPKGSFSTLEIQRTEQGDSAMYLCASSTGQVESPLHFGNGTRLTVT.

V usage is TRBV19 and J usage is TRBJ1-1; D not resolved. The CDR3 totals 13 residues. V gave up 5 bases and J gave up 8 bases, with 15 bases separating them. Germline V gene sequence: CDR1 LNHDA, CDR2 SQIVND (reference sequence). The CDR3 DNA follows: TGTGCCAGTAGTCTAAACCGGGAAGAAGAAGCTTTCTTT. Its translation is CASSLNREEEAFF.